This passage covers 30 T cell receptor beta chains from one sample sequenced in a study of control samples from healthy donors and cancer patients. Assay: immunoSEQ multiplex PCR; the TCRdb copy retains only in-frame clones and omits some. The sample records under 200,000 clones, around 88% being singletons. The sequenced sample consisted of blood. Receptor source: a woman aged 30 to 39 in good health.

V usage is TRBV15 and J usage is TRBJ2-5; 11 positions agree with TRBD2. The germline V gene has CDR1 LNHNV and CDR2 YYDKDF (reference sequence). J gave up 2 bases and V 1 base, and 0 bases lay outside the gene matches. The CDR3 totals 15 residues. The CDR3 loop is CATSRGLAGQETQYF. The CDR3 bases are TGTGCCACCAGCAGAGGACTAGCGGGGCAAGAGACCCAGTACTTC.

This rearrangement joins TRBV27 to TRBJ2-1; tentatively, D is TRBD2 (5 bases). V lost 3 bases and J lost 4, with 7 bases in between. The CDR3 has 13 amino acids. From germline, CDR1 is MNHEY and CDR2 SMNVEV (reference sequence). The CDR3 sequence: CASSFGIYNEQFF. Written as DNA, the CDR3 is TGTGCCAGCAGTTTCGGGATTTACAATGAGCAGTTCTTC.

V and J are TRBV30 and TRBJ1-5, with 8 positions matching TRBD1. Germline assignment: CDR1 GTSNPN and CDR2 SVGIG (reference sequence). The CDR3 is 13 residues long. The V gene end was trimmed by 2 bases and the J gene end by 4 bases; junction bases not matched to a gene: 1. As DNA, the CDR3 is TGTGCCTGGAGTTACAGGGGGAATCAGCCCCAGCATTTT. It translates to CAWSYRGNQPQHF.

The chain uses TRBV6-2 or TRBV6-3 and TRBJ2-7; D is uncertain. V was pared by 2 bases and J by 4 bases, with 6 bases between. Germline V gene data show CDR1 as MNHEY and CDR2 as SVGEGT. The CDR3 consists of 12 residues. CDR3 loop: CASSYGLYEQYV. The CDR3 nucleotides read TGTGCCAGCAGTTACGGCTTATACGAGCAGTACGTC.

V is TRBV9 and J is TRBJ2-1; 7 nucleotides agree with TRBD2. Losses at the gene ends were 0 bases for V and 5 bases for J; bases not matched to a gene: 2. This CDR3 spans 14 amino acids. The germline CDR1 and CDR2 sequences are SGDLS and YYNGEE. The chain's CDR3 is CASSVGTRNNEQFF. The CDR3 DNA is TGTGCCAGCAGCGTAGGGACTAGAAACAATGAGCAGTTCTTC.

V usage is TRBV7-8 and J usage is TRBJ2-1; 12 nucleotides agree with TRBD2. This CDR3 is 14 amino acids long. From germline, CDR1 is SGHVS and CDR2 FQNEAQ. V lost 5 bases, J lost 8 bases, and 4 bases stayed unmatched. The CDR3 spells CASSATSGRHEQFF. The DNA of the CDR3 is TGTGCCAGCAGCGCCACTAGCGGGAGGCATGAGCAGTTCTTC.

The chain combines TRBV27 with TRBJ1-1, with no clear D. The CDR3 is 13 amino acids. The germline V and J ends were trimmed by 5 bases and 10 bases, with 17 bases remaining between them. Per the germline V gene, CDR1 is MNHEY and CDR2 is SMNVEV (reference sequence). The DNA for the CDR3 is TGTGCCAGCAGTCCCCGGGCCCTTCAGTCAGCTTTCTTT. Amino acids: CASSPRALQSAFF.

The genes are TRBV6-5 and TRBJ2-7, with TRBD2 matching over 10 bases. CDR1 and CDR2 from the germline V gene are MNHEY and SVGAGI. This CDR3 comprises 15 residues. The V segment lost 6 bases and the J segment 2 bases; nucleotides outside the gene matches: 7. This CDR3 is CASRTSLAGAYEQYF. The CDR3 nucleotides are TGTGCCAGCAGAACCAGCCTAGCGGGAGCCTACGAGCAGTACTTC.

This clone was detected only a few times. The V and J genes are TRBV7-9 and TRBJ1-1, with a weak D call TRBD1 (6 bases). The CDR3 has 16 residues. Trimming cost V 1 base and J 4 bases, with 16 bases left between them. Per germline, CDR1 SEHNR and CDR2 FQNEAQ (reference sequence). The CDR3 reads CASSLEGRGRGTEAFF. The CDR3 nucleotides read TGTGCCAGCAGCTTAGAGGGAAGGGGCAGGGGCACTGAAGCTTTCTTT.

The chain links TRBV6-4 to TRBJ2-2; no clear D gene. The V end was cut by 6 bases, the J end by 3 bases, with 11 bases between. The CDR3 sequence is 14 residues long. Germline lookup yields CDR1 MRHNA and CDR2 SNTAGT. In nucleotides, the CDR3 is TGTGCCAGCAGCGGTGACTCCGACACCGGGGAGCTGTTTTTT. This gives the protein CASSGDSDTGELFF.

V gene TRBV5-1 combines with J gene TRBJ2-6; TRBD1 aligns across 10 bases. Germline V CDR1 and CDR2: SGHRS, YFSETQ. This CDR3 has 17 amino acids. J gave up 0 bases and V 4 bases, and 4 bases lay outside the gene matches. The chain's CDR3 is CASSSGTGVSGANVLTF. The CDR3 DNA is TGCGCCAGCAGCAGCGGGACAGGGGTCTCTGGGGCCAACGTCCTGACTTTC.

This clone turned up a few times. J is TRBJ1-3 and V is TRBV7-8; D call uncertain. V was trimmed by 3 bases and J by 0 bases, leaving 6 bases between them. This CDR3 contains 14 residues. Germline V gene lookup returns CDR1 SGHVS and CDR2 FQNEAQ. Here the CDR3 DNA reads TGTGCCAGCAGCTTCGGTAACTCTGGAAACACCATATATTTT. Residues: CASSFGNSGNTIYF.

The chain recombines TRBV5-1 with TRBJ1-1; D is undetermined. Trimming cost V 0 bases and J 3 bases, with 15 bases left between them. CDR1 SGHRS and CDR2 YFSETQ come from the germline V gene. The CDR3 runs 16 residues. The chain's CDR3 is CASSLESPTRDTEAFF. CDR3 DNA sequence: TGCGCCAGCAGCTTGGAAAGTCCTACTCGGGACACTGAAGCTTTCTTT.

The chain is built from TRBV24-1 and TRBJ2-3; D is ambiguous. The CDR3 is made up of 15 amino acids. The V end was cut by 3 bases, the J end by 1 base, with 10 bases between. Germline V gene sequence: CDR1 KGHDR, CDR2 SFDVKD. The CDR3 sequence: CATSDRTGRTDTQYF. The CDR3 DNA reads TGTGCCACCAGTGATCGGACCGGGCGCACAGATACGCAGTATTTT.

DNA for the CDR3: TGTGCCAGCAGCTTGGAGGCCGGGCTAGCGGGAGCTGGAGAGACCCAGTACTTC. This sequence encodes CASSLEAGLAGAGETQYF. The chain is built from TRBV5-4 and TRBJ2-5; 10 bases match TRBD2. CDR3 length: 18 amino acids. Germline V gene sequence: CDR1 SGHNT, CDR2 YYREEE (reference sequence). V shed 0 bases, J shed 4 bases, and the junction held 12 bases outside the gene matches.

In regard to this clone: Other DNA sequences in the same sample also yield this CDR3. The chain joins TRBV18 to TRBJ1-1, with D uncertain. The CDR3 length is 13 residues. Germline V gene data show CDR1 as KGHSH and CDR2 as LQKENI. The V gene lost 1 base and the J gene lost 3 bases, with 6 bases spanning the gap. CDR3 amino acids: CASSPRLDTEAFF. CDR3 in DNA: TGTGCCAGCTCACCACGGCTGGACACTGAAGCTTTCTTT.

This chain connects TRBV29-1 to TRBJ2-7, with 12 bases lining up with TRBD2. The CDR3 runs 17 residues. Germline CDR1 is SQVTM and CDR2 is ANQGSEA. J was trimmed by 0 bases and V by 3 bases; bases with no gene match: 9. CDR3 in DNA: TGCAGCGTTGACCAACTAGCGGGGGGACGAAGCTCCTACGAGCAGTACGTC. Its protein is CSVDQLAGGRSSYEQYV.

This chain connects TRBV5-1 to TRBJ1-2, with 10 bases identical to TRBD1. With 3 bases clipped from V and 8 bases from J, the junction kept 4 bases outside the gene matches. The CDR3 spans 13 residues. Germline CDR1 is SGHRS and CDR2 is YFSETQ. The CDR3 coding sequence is TGCGCCAGCAGCTCGGGACAGGGGAGCGGCTACACCTTC. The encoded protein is CASSSGQGSGYTF. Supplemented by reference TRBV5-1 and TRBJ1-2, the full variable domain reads KAGVTQTPRYLIKTRGQQVTLSCSPISGHRSVSWYQQTPGQGLQFLFEYFSETQRNKGNFPGRFSGRQFSNSRSEMNVSTLELGDSALYLCASSSGQGSGYTFGSGTRLTVV.

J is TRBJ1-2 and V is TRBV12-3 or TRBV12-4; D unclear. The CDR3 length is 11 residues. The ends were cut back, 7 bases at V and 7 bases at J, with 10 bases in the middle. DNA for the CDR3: TGTGCCAGCAAGGGAGGCCCTGGCTACACCTTC. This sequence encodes CASKGGPGYTF.

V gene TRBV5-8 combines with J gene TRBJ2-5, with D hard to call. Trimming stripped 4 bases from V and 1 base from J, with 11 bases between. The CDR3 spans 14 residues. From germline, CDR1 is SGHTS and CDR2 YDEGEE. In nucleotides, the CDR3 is TGTGCCAGCAGCCCAAGACTCCTCCAAGAGACCCAGTACTTC. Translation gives CASSPRLLQETQYF.

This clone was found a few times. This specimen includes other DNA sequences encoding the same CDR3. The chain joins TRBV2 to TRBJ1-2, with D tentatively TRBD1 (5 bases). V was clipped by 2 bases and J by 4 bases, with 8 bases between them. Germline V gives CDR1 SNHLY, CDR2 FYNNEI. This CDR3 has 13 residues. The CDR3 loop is CASSESGIYGYTF. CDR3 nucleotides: TGTGCCAGCAGTGAATCAGGGATCTATGGCTACACCTTC.

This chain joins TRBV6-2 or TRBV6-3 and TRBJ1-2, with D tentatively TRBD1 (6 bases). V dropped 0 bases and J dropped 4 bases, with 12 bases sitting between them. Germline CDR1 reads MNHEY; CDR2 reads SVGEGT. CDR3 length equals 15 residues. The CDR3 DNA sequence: TGTGCCAGCAGTTACTCAGCAGGGGCTATCTATGGCTACACCTTC. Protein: CASSYSAGAIYGYTF.

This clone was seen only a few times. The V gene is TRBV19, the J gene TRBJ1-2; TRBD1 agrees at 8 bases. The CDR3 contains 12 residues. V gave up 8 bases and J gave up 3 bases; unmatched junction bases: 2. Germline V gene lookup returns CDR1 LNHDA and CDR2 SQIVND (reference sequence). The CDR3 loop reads CASEQGDYGYTF. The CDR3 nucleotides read TGTGCCAGTGAACAGGGGGACTATGGCTACACCTTC.

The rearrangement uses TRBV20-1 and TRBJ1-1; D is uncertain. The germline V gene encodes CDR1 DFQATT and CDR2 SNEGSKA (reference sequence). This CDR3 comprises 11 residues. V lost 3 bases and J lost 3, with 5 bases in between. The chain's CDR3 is CSASLDTEAFF. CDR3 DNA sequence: TGCAGTGCTAGTTTGGACACTGAAGCTTTCTTT.

The CDR3 protein is CASSLVVLGGQGYTGELFF. In DNA form, the CDR3 reads TGTGCCAGCAGCTTAGTCGTTTTGGGGGGACAGGGATACACCGGGGAGCTGTTTTTT. The chain links TRBV7-6 to TRBJ2-2, with 9 bases matching TRBD1. The CDR3 runs to 19 residues. Trimming took 1 base from V and 3 from J; bases not matched to a gene: 12. Germline loops: CDR1 SGHVS, CDR2 FNYEAQ.

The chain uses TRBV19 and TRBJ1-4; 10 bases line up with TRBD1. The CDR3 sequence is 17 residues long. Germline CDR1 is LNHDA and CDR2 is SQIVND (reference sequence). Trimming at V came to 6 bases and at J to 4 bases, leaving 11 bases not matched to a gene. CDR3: CASSSGTGAFGNEKLFF. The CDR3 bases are TGTGCCAGTAGCAGCGGGACAGGGGCCTTCGGTAATGAAAAACTGTTTTTT.

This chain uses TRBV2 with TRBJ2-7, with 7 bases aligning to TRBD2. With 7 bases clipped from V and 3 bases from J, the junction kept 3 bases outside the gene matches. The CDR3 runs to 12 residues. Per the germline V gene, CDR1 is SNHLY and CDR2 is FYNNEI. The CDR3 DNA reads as TGTGCCAGCACGGGACTAAACTACGAGCAGTACTTC. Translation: CASTGLNYEQYF.

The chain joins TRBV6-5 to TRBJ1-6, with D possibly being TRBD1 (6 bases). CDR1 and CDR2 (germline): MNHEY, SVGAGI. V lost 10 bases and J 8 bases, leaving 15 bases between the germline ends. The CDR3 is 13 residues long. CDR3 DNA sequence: TGTGCCACTGCGGGGACACCCCATTCACCCCTCCACTTT. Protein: CATAGTPHSPLHF.

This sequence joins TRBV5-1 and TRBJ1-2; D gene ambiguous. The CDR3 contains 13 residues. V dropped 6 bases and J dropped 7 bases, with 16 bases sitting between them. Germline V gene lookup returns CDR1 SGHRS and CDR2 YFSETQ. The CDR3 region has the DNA TGCGCCAGCACGGCGACTACTGATGGTGGCTACACCTTC. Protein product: CASTATTDGGYTF.

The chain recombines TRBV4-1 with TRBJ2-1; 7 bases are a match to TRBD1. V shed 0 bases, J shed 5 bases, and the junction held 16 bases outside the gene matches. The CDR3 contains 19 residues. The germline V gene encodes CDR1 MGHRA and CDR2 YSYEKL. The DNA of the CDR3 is TGCGCCAGCAGCCAAGATCACAGGGGACCCCTCAAATCGGACAATGAGCAGTTCTTC. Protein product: CASSQDHRGPLKSDNEQFF.